The next 9 T cell receptor beta chains were all read from a single sample in a study of Tregs in tolerant kidney transplant recipients. Profiled with immunoSEQ multiplex PCR; TCRdb holds only in-frame clones, not every one. The profile shows under 95,000 clones, 91% of them singletons. The source material was Tregs from blood, sampled before the transplant. The receptors shown here come from a human donor who received a combined kidney and bone marrow transplant.

The chain combines TRBV2 with TRBJ2-7, with 8 bases fitting TRBD2. The germline gives CDR1 SNHLY, CDR2 FYNNEI. V was clipped by 5 bases and J by 3 bases; unmatched bases: 15. The CDR3 covers 17 residues. This CDR3 reads CASSPGTRKKNSYEQYF. The CDR3 DNA sequence: TGTGCCAGCAGTCCCGGGACTAGGAAAAAAAACAGCTACGAGCAGTACTTC.

The gene calls are TRBV28 and TRBJ2-1, with 10 bases that match TRBD2. V lost 6 bases, J lost 5 bases, and 4 bases stayed unmatched. This CDR3 comprises 14 residues. CDR1 and CDR2 from the germline V gene are MDHEN and SYDVKM. CDR3 in amino acids: CASSRTSGHNEQFF. The DNA of the CDR3 is TGTGCCAGCAGCCGGACTAGCGGCCACAATGAGCAGTTCTTC.

This clone was seen once. V usage is TRBV28 and J usage is TRBJ2-7; D remains ambiguous. The V end lost 6 bases, the J end lost 1 base, and 10 bases lay between the germline ends. Per germline, CDR1 MDHEN and CDR2 SYDVKM. The CDR3 contains 13 residues. Written as DNA, the CDR3 is TGTGCCAGCAGCCCCCTAGGGTCCTACGAGCAGTACTTC. Its translation is CASSPLGSYEQYF.

V usage is TRBV7-3 and J usage is TRBJ1-3, with D unresolved. The V gene lost 0 bases and the J gene lost 8 bases, with 29 bases spanning the gap. The CDR3 is 20 amino acids. Germline CDR1 is SGHTA and CDR2 is FQGTGA. As DNA, the CDR3 is TGTGCCAGCAGCTTAACAGGCGGAAAAAGGGAAAGTGATCCCCTCCACACCATATATTTT. Translating it yields CASSLTGGKRESDPLHTIYF.

This rearrangement joins TRBV6-5 to TRBJ2-7, with 10 nucleotides matching TRBD2. With V trimmed by 8 bases and J by 2 bases, 3 bases remained unmatched. The CDR3 loop spans 13 amino acids. Looked up from germline, CDR1 is MNHEY and CDR2 is SVGAGI. CDR3 sequence (DNA): TGTGCCAGCCGACTAGCGGGCACCTACGAGCAGTACTTC. It is translated as CASRLAGTYEQYF.

The chain uses TRBV5-6 and TRBJ2-1, with 8 bases matching TRBD2. This CDR3 is built from 17 residues. Trimming took 2 bases from V and 1 from J; bases not matched to a gene: 8. CDR1 is SGHDT and CDR2 is YYEEEE in the germline V gene. CDR3 in amino acids: CASSLTGGPFSYNEQFF. CDR3 in DNA: TGTGCCAGCAGCTTAACGGGAGGGCCGTTTTCCTACAATGAGCAGTTCTTC.

In DNA form, the CDR3 reads TGTGCCAGCAGTTTATCGGGGGGCGCGTTCCATGGCTACACCTTC. As protein: CASSLSGGAFHGYTF. V gene TRBV28 combines with J gene TRBJ1-2; D may be TRBD1 (6 bases). Trimming pared 1 base from V and 6 bases from J, leaving 15 bases between. Per the germline V gene, CDR1 is MDHEN and CDR2 is SYDVKM. This CDR3 is built from 15 residues.

The V call is TRBV28, the J call TRBJ1-1, with 12 positions matching TRBD1. V was pared by 9 bases and J by 3 bases, with 17 bases of the junction left unmatched. The CDR3 consists of 18 residues. Germline-derived CDR1 and CDR2 are MDHEN and SYDVKM. CDR3 region: CARKLILGTGGADTEAFF. The DNA for the CDR3 is TGTGCCAGGAAATTAATACTCGGGACAGGGGGCGCGGACACTGAAGCTTTCTTT.

J is TRBJ1-2 and V is TRBV2, with D unresolved. V dropped 0 bases and J dropped 0 bases, with 2 bases sitting between them. The CDR3 is 13 residues long. Looked up from germline, CDR1 is SNHLY and CDR2 is FYNNEI. CDR3 bases: TGTGCCAGCAGTGAAGCTGCTAACTATGGCTACACCTTC. This encodes CASSEAANYGYTF.